Presented here are 11 T cell receptor beta chains from one specimen sequenced in a study of post-analysis software for immune sequencing data. Tagging with unique molecular identifiers was a feature of the TCR beta cDNA libraries. Each CDR3 protein is one row after TCRdb ran MiXCR on the PCR reads. The sample includes 150,000 to 200,000 distinct CDR3 sequences, under 40% of them seen just once. Specimen: blood, collected after autologous hematopoietic stem cell transplantation. These receptors originate from a girl aged 10 to 17 with multiple sclerosis.

The chain employs TRBV5-1 and TRBJ2-2; D is unclear. The germline gives CDR1 SGHRS, CDR2 YFSETQ. The V end was cut by 0 bases, the J end by 8 bases, with 8 bases between. The CDR3 has 13 residues. The CDR3: CASSLDPKGELFF. CDR3 sequence (DNA): TGCGCCAGCAGCTTGGATCCTAAAGGGGAGCTGTTTTTT.

This clonotype was detected only a few times. The chain combines TRBV9 with TRBJ2-3; 9 nucleotides match TRBD2. CDR1 SGDLS and CDR2 YYNGEE come from the germline V gene. Trimming removed 4 bases from V and 5 bases from J; junction bases left unmatched: 11. The CDR3 loop spans 16 amino acids. The CDR3, as DNA: TGTGCCAGCAGCCCTCCTGGGCTAGCGGGACAAGATACGCAGTATTTT. Amino acid sequence: CASSPPGLAGQDTQYF.

This clonotype was seen more than once but under ten times. The CDR3 is CASRGPPIPYGYTF. In DNA, the CDR3 is TGTGCCAGCAGAGGCCCACCTATTCCCTATGGCTACACCTTC. This rearrangement joins TRBV2 to TRBJ1-2; D ambiguous. Trimming took off 6 bases at V and 4 bases at J, with 15 bases between the two ends. The CDR3 runs 14 residues. Germline CDR1 SNHLY, CDR2 FYNNEI.

Only a few counts were recorded for this clonotype. The rearrangement links TRBV5-1 to TRBJ2-5; 11 positions agree with TRBD2. The CDR3 has 15 residues. Trimming cost V 4 bases and J 5 bases; bases outside gene matches: 7. The germline V gene has CDR1 SGHRS and CDR2 YFSETQ. The CDR3 DNA sequence: TGCGCCAGCAGCCTCCCGGTAGCGGGAGGGGAGACCCAGTACTTC. Translating gives CASSLPVAGGETQYF.

The chain has TRBV6-2 or TRBV6-3 and TRBJ2-5, with 7 bases fitting TRBD1. Trimming took 5 bases from V and 5 from J; bases not matched to a gene: 17. Germline values: CDR1 MNHEY, CDR2 SVGEGT. The CDR3 length is 17 residues. CDR3 DNA: TGTGCCAGCAGTGAAAACCAGGGACAGCCTGGGTGGGAGACCCAGTACTTC. Protein: CASSENQGQPGWETQYF.

The chain joins TRBV2 to TRBJ2-1, with 7 bases matching TRBD2. The trim removed 3 bases at V and 7 bases at J, leaving 9 bases unmatched. The CDR3 runs 15 residues. Germline CDR1 SNHLY, CDR2 FYNNEI. The CDR3 DNA is TGTGCCAGCAGTGAGCGGGACTACCCTACGAATGAGCAGTTCTTC. The encoded protein is CASSERDYPTNEQFF.

This clonotype is medium-sized (0.01 to 0.1%). CDR3 bases: TGCAGTGCTAGAGATATTGACAGGAGGAACGAGCAGTACTTC. Amino acids: CSARDIDRRNEQYF. The rearrangement links TRBV20-1 to TRBJ2-7; a weak D match, TRBD1 (6 bases). V lost 0 bases, J lost 5 bases, and 14 bases lay in between. The length of the CDR3 is 14 residues. Germline V gene lookup returns CDR1 DFQATT and CDR2 SNEGSKA (reference sequence).

The chain links TRBV30 to TRBJ1-2; possibly TRBD1 for D (5 bases). V gave up 7 bases and J gave up 3 bases, with 12 bases separating them. This CDR3 is built from 12 residues. Germline V lookup: CDR1 GTSNPN, CDR2 SVGIG (reference sequence). CDR3 nucleotides: TGTGCCTTCACGGGACTCCACTATGGCTACACCTTC. Encoded protein: CAFTGLHYGYTF.

This clonotype was counted a single time. The genes are TRBV7-9 and TRBJ2-1; D possibly uses TRBD1 or TRBD2 (5 bases each). V lost 4 bases to trimming and J lost 8 bases, with 9 bases between them. The CDR3 length is 12 residues. The germline V gene encodes CDR1 SEHNR and CDR2 FQNEAQ (reference sequence). In DNA form, the CDR3 reads TGTGCCAGCAGCTCGAGGGGTGATGAGCAGTTCTTC. This encodes CASSSRGDEQFF.

This clonotype was recorded a few times. This chain joins TRBV6-2 or TRBV6-3 and TRBJ2-7; 11 bases fit TRBD2. Losses at the gene ends were 3 bases for V and 2 bases for J; bases not matched to a gene: 9. The CDR3 loop spans 17 amino acids. Looked up from germline, CDR1 is MNHEY and CDR2 is SVGEGT. CDR3 residues: CASSYPHGTSGPYEQYF. DNA for the CDR3: TGTGCCAGCAGTTATCCCCACGGGACTAGCGGACCCTACGAGCAGTACTTC.

This clonotype was picked up a small number of times. The gene calls are TRBV18 and TRBJ2-1; tentative D call: TRBD2 (6 bases). The CDR3 is 17 residues long. The germline V and J ends were trimmed by 0 bases and 8 bases, with 20 bases remaining between them. Germline CDR1 KGHSH, CDR2 LQKENI. This chain's CDR3 is CASSPPAALAVWDEQFF. CDR3 in DNA: TGTGCCAGCTCACCACCGGCGGCACTAGCTGTGTGGGATGAGCAGTTCTTC.